These 11 T cell receptor beta chains were all obtained from the same sample, sequenced in a study of T cell responses to AZD1222 COVID-19 vaccine. Clones were sequenced by immunoSEQ multiplex PCR, and TCRdb holds only the in-frame ones, with some missing. This sample has approximately 120,000 clones, with approximately 91% found just once. Material: peripheral blood, obtained on day 0 of AZD1222 vaccination. The receptors shown here come from an adult in good health.

The chain couples TRBV5-1 to TRBJ2-3; D is ambiguous. This CDR3 spans 14 amino acids. Germline V gives CDR1 SGHRS, CDR2 YFSETQ. Trimming took off 2 bases at V and 2 bases at J, with 9 bases between the two ends. The CDR3 nucleotides read TGCGCCAGCAGCTTCGAATCAGACACAGATACGCAGTATTTT. Protein sequence: CASSFESDTDTQYF.

This sequence joins TRBV13 and TRBJ2-2; 7 bases match TRBD2. The CDR3 is 15 residues long. J was trimmed by 5 bases and V by 1 base; bases with no gene match: 4. Germline V lookup: CDR1 PRHDT, CDR2 FYEKMQ (reference sequence). CDR3 amino acids: CASSLVRLATGELFF. As DNA, the CDR3 is TGTGCCAGCAGCTTAGTACGACTAGCAACCGGGGAGCTGTTTTTT.

This clone has only one observation. The chain recombines TRBV5-5 with TRBJ2-7; D is perhaps TRBD1 or TRBD2 (5 bases each). Germline V gives CDR1 SGHKS, CDR2 YYEKEE (reference sequence). The V end was cut by 3 bases, the J end by 1 base, with 8 bases between. The CDR3 contains 13 residues. CDR3 coding DNA: TGTGCCAGCAGCTGGGACCTATCCTACGAGCAGTACTTC. Its translation is CASSWDLSYEQYF.

The chain links TRBV5-1 to TRBJ2-1, with 9 nucleotides matching TRBD2. The junction had 7 bases not matched to a gene; V was cut back by 1 base and J by 5 bases. Germline-derived CDR1 and CDR2 are SGHRS and YFSETQ. The CDR3 extends over 16 amino acids. The CDR3 protein is CASSLLSSGVNNEQFF. The CDR3 DNA follows: TGCGCCAGCAGCTTGCTCTCTAGCGGGGTCAACAATGAGCAGTTCTTC.

The rearrangement uses TRBV9 and TRBJ1-2, with D tentatively TRBD1 (5 bases). CDR1 and CDR2 (germline): SGDLS, YYNGEE. V was cut by 3 bases and J by 3 bases, with 18 bases left in between. The CDR3 is made up of 16 amino acids. DNA of the CDR3: TGTGCCAGCAGCGCAAACACTAACGGACAAGACTATGGCTACACCTTC. It encodes CASSANTNGQDYGYTF.

The rearrangement joins TRBV5-5 to TRBJ2-5, with D perhaps being TRBD1 or TRBD2 (6 bases each). Trimming took 0 bases from V and 7 from J, leaving 16 bases between them. CDR3 length: 15 residues. CDR1 is SGHKS and CDR2 is YYEKEE in the germline V gene (reference sequence). CDR3 bases: TGTGCCAGCAGCTTGGCTGAGGGGGGCCGAGGGACCCAGTACTTC. Amino acid sequence: CASSLAEGGRGTQYF.

The table lists this clone with a count of one. This rearrangement joins TRBV6-2 or TRBV6-3 to TRBJ1-5; D may be TRBD1 (5 bases). The CDR3 length is 15 residues. CDR1 and CDR2 from the germline V gene are MNHEY and SVGEGT. V was trimmed by 4 bases and J by 3 bases, leaving 13 bases between them. The CDR3 DNA sequence: TGTGCCAGCAGTTCCTTAGACAGTCTCAATCAGCCCCAGCATTTT. It specifies CASSSLDSLNQPQHF.

The sample holds one count of this clone. CDR3 in amino acids: CASSYSPGTGAVGNTIYF. The CDR3 DNA sequence: TGTGCCAGCAGTTACTCACCGGGAACGGGTGCGGTTGGAAACACCATATATTTT. This chain links TRBV6-2 or TRBV6-3 with TRBJ1-3; the D is unclear. V dropped 0 bases and J dropped 3 bases, with 18 bases sitting between them. In germline, CDR1 is MNHEY, CDR2 SVGEGT. The CDR3 length is 18 residues.

The gene calls are TRBV7-6 and TRBJ2-1; TRBD1 or TRBD2 may be the D gene (6 bases each). This CDR3 spans 14 amino acids. Trimming pared 2 bases from V and 7 bases from J, leaving 12 bases between. Germline values: CDR1 SGHVS, CDR2 FNYEAQ. This CDR3 is CASSLYGGRNEQFF. DNA of the CDR3: TGTGCCAGCAGCTTATACGGGGGCCGTAATGAGCAGTTCTTC. Together with reference TRBV7-6 and TRBJ2-1, the CDR3 gives the full variable domain: GAGVSQSPRYKVTKRGQDVALRCDPISGHVSLYWYRQALGQGPEFLTYFNYEAQQDKSGLPNDRFSAERPEGSISTLTIQRTEQRDSAMYRCASSLYGGRNEQFFGPGTRLTVL.

V is TRBV4-3 and J is TRBJ1-2, with D perhaps TRBD1 (5 bases). Trimming took off 6 bases at V and 6 bases at J, with 20 bases between the two ends. Per the germline V gene, CDR1 is LGHNA and CDR2 is YSLEER. The CDR3 is made up of 15 amino acids. The CDR3 nucleotides are TGCGCCAGCAGGCATAGGGGAGGGTTAGAAAATGGCTACACCTTC. Amino acid sequence: CASRHRGGLENGYTF.

The V gene is TRBV30, the J gene TRBJ1-4; TRBD1 matches 9 bases. This CDR3 is 14 amino acids long. Germline CDR1 reads GTSNPN; CDR2 reads SVGIG (reference sequence). V shed 2 bases, J shed 5 bases, and the junction held 3 bases outside the gene matches. The CDR3 is CAWSLGQGNEKLFF. CDR3 sequence (DNA): TGTGCCTGGAGTCTGGGACAGGGCAATGAAAAACTGTTTTTT.